This paragraph covers one TCR beta chain sequence. The data derive from a study of metastatic and nonmetastatic thyroid tumors. Nobody among the patients had been given any treatment before thyroid surgery. Deletions cut 7 bases from V and 3 bases from J, with 22 bases between. The CDR3 loop spans 17 amino acids. Germline V gene sequence: CDR1 LNHDA, CDR2 SQIVND (reference sequence). From the PCR reads, TCRdb re-called clones with MiXCR. The sample includes around 89,000 clones, under 15% of them seen just once. The TCR was taken from a female donor with papillary thyroid cancer or a benign thyroid nodule (not recorded which). Some clones in this sample may be carry-over from other donors' samples. The sequenced sample consisted of blood. V and J are TRBV19 and TRBJ1-5; D is possibly TRBD1 (6 bases). CDR3 amino acids: CASIWFGLQGNNQPQHF. The CDR3 nucleotides read TGTGCCAGTATATGGTTCGGGTTACAGGGAAACAATCAGCCCCAGCATTTT.